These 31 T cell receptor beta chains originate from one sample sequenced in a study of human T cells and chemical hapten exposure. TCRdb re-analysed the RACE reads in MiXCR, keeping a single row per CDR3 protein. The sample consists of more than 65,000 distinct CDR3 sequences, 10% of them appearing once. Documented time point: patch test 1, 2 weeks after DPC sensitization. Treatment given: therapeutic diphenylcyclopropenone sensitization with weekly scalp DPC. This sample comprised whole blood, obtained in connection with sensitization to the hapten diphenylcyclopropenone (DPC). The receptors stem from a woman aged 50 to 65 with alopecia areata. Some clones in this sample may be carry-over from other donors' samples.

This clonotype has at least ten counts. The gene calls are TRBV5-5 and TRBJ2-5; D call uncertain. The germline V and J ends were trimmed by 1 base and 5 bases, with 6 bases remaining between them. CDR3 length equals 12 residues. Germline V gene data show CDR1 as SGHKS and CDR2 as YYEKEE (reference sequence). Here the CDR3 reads CASSLRVETQYF. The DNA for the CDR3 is TGTGCCAGCAGCTTGAGAGTCGAGACCCAGTACTTC.

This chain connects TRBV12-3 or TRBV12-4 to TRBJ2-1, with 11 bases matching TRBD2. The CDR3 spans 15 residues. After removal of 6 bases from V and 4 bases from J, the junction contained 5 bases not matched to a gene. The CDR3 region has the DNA TGTGCCAGCAGGGAACTAGCGGGAGCTTACAATGAGCAGTTCTTC. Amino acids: CASRELAGAYNEQFF.

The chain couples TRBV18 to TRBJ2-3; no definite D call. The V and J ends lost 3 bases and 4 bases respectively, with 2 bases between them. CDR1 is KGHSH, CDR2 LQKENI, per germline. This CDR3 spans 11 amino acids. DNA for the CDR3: TGTGCCAGCTCACCCCCAGATACGCAGTATTTT. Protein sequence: CASSPPDTQYF. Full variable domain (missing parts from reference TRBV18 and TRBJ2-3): NAGVMQNPRHLVRRRGQEARLRCSPMKGHSHVYWYRQLPEEGLKFMVYLQKENIIDESGMPKERFSAEFPKEGPSILRIQQVVRGDSAAYFCASSPPDTQYFGPGTRLTVL.

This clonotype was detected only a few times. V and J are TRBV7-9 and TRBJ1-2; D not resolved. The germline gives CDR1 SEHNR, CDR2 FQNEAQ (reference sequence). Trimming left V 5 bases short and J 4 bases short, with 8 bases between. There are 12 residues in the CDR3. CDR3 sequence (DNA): TGTGCCAGCAGCCGAAGTTCCTATGGCTACACCTTC. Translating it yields CASSRSSYGYTF.

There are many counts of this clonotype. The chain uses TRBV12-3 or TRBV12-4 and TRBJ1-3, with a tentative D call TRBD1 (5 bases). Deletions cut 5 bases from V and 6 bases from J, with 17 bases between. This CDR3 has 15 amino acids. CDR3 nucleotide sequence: TGTGCCAGCAGTCTCCACCAGGGTGCAGAAAACACCATATATTTT. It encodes CASSLHQGAENTIYF.

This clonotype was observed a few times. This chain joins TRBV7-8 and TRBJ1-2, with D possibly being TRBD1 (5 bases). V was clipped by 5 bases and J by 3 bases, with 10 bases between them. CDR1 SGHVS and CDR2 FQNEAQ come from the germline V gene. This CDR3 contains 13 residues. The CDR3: CASSQAGDYGYTF. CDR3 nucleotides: TGTGCCAGCAGCCAAGCGGGGGACTATGGCTACACCTTC.

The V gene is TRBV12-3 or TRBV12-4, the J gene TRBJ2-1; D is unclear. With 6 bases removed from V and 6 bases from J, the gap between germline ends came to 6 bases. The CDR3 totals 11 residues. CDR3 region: CASSPTNEQFF. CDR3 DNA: TGTGCCAGCAGCCCTACCAATGAGCAGTTCTTC.

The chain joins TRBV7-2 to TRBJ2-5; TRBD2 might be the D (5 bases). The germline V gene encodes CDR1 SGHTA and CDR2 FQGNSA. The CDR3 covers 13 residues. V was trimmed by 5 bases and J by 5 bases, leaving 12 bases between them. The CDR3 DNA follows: TGTGCCAGCAGCAAGTTGAGGGTCGAGACCCAGTACTTC. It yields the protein CASSKLRVETQYF.

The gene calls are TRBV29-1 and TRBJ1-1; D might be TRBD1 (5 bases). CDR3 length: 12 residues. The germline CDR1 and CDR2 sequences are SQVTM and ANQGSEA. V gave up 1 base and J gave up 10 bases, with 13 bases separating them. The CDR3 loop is CSVEGGSTPAFF. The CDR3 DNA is TGCAGCGTTGAAGGGGGGTCAACTCCAGCTTTCTTT.

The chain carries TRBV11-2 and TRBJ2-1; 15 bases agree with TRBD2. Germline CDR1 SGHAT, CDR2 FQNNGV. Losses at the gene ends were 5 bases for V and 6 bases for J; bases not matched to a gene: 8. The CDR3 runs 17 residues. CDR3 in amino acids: CASSPGLAGGIFNEQFF. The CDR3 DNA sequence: TGTGCCAGCAGCCCCGGACTAGCGGGAGGGATCTTCAATGAGCAGTTCTTC.

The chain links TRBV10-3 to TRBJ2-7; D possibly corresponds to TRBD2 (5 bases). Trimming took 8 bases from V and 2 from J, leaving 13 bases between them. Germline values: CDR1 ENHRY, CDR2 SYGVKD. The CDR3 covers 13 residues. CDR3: CAIGPAGPYEQYF. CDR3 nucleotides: TGTGCCATCGGGCCCGCGGGTCCCTACGAGCAGTACTTC.

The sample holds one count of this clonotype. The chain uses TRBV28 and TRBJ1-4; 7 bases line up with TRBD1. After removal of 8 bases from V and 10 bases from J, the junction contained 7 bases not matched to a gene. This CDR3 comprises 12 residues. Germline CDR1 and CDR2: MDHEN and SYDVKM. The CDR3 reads CASFNRGGKLFF. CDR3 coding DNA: TGTGCCAGCTTTAACAGGGGCGGAAAACTGTTTTTT.

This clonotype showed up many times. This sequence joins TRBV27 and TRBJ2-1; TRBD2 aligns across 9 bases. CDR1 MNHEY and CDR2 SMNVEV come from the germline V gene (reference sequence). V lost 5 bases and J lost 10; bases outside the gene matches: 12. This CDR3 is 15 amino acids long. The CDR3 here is CASSNSGSHRGEQFF. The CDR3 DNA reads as TGTGCCAGCAGTAATAGCGGGAGCCATCGAGGGGAGCAGTTCTTC.

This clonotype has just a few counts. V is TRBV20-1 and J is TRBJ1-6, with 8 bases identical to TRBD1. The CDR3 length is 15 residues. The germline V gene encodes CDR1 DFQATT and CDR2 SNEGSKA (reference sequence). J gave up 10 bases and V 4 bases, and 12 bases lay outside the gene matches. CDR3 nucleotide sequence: TGCAGTGCTAAAATAGACAGGGGAATCCGGTCACCCCTCCACTTT. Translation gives CSAKIDRGIRSPLHF.

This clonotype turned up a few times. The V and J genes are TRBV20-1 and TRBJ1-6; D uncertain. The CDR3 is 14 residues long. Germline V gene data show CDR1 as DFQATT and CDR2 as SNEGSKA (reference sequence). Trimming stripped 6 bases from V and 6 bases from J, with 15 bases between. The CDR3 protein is CSAHPILFNSPLHF. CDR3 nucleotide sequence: TGCAGTGCGCACCCGATACTCTTTAATTCACCCCTCCACTTT.

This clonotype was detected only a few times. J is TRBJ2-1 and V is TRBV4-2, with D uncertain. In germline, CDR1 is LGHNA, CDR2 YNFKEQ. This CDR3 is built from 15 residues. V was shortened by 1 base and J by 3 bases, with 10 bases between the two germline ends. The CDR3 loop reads CASSQGLRDYNEQFF. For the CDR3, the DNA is TGTGCCAGCAGCCAAGGTCTCCGAGACTACAATGAGCAGTTCTTC.

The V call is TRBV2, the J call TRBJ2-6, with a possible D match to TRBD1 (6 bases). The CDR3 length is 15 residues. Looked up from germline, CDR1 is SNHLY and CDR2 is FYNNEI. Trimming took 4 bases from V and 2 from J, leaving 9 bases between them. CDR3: CASSVNRAGANVLTF. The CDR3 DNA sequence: TGTGCCAGCAGTGTCAACAGGGCTGGGGCCAACGTCCTGACTTTC.

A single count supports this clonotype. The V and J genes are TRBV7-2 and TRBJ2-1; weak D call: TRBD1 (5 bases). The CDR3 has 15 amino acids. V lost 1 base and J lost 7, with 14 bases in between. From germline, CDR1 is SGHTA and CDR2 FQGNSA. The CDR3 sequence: CASSLGARADNEQFF. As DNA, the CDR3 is TGTGCCAGCAGCTTAGGGGCCAGGGCCGATAATGAGCAGTTCTTC.

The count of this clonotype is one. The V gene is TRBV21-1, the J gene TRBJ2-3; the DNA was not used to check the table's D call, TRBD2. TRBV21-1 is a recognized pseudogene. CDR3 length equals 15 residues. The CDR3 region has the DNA TGTGCCAGCAGCAGGAGCTCCTGGAGGTCAGATACGCAGTATTTT. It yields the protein CASSRSSWRSDTQYF.

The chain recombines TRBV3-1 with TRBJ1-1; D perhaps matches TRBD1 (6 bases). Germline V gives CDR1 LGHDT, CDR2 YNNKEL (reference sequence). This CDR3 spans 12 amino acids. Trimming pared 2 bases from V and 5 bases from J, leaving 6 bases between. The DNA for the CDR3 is TGTGCCAGCAGCCAAAGGGGGACTGAAGCTTTCTTT. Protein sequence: CASSQRGTEAFF.

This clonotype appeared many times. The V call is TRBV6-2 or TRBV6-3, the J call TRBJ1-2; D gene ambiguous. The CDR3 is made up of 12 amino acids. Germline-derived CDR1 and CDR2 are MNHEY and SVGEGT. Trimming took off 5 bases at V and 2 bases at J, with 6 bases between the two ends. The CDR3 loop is CASSPGNYGYTF. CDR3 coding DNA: TGTGCCAGCAGTCCGGGCAACTATGGCTACACCTTC.

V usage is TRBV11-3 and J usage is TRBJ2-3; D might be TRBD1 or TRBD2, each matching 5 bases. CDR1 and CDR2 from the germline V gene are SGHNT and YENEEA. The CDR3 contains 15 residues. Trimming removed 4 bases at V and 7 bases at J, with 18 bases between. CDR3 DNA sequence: TGTGCCAGCAGCTCTGGGGCGGATGAGGGAAATACGCAGTATTTT. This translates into CASSSGADEGNTQYF.

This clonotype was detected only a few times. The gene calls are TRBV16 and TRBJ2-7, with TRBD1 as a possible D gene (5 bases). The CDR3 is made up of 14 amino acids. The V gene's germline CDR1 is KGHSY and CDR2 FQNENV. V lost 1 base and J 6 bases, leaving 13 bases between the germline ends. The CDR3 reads CASSQYQGTSEQYF. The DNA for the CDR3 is TGTGCCAGCAGCCAATACCAGGGAACCTCCGAGCAGTACTTC.

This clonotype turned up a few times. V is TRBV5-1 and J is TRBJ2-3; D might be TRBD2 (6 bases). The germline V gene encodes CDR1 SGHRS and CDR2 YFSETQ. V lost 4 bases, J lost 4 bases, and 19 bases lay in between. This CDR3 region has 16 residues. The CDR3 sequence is CASSVGGGSGADTQYF. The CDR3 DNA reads TGCGCCAGCAGCGTCGGTGGAGGGAGTGGGGCAGATACGCAGTATTTT.

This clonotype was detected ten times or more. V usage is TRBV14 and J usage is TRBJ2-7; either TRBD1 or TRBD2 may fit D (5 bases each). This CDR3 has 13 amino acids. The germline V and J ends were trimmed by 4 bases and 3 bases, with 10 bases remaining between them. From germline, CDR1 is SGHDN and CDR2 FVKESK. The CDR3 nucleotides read TGTGCCAGCAGCCCGGTTGGGGGCTACGAGCAGTACTTC. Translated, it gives CASSPVGGYEQYF.

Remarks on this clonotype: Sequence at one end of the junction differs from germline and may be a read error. The CDR3 coding sequence is TGCAATGCTAGAGGACAGAGCTCCTACGAGCAGTACTTC. This encodes CNARGQSSYEQYF. The rearrangement links TRBV20-1 to TRBJ2-7, with D perhaps matching TRBD1 (6 bases). This CDR3 has 13 residues. Germline assignment: CDR1 DFQATT and CDR2 SNEGSKA (reference sequence).

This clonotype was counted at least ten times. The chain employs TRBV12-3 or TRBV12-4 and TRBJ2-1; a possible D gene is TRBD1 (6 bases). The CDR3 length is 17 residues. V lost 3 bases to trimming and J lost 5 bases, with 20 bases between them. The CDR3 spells CASSFLTGLRGDNEQFF. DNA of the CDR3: TGTGCCAGCAGTTTCCTTACAGGGTTGAGGGGAGACAATGAGCAGTTCTTC.

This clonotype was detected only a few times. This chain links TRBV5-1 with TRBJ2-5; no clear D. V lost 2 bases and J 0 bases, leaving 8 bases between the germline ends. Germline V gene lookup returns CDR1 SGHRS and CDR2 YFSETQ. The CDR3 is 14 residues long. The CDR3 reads CASSFSGNQETQYF. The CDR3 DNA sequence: TGCGCCAGCAGCTTCTCTGGGAACCAAGAGACCCAGTACTTC.

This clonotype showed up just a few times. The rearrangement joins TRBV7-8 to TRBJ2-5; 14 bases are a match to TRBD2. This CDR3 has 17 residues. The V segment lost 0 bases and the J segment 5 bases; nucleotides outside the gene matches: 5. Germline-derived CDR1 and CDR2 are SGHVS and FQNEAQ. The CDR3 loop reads CASSLAGTSGSRETQYF. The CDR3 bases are TGTGCCAGCAGCTTAGCCGGGACTAGCGGGAGTAGGGAGACCCAGTACTTC.

CDR3 in amino acids: CASSLAARVTGETQYF. For the CDR3, the DNA is TGTGCCAGCAGCTTGGCGGCTAGAGTTACCGGAGAGACCCAGTACTTC. V usage is TRBV5-4 and J usage is TRBJ2-5; D ambiguous. Germline V CDR1 and CDR2: SGHNT, YYREEE (reference sequence). The CDR3 is 16 amino acids. Deletions cut 0 bases from V and 4 bases from J, with 16 bases between.

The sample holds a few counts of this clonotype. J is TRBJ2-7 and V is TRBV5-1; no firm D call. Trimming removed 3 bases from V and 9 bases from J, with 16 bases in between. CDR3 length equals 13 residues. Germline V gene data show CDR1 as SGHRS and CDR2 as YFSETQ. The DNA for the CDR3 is TGCGCCAGCAGCTCCCAACAAAAGATGGGGCAGTACTTC. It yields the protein CASSSQQKMGQYF.